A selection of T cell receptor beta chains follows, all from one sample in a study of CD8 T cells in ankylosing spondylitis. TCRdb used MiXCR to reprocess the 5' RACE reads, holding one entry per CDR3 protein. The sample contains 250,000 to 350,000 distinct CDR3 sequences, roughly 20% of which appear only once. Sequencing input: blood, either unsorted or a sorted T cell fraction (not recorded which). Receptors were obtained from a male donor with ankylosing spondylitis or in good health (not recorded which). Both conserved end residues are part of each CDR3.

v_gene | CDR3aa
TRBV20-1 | CSARGWVGTALQETQYF
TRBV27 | CASSDLLGSYNEQFF
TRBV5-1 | CASNPGEGFEQFF
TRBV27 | CASRSGLGGELFF
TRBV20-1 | CSARDRGTSPNEQFF
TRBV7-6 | CASSFDSPPYNEQFF
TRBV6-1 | CASSGQPENTEAFF
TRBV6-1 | CASTLKGTLLETQYF
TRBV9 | CASSVEGAPADYNEQFF
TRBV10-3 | CAISESRGRNEKLFF
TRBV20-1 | CSARNLGTSPNNEQFF
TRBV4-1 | CASSQASGRSDNYNEQFF
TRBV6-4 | CASSDSRGIQETQYF
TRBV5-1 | CASSLGDRGIQPQHF
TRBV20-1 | CSATPVDTQYF
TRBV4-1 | CASSQDVRERETQYF
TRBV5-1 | CASSLTAGVGELFF
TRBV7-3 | CASSLNSPGRKFF
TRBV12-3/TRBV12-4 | CASRPPGQGGITEAFF
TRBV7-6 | CASSMRLAGDFGRSTDTQYF
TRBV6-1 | CASRPGQGAAEQFF
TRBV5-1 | CASRSGGSETQYF
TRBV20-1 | CSASRLVGDTQYF
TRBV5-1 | CASSPSFDEQFF
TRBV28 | CASSLLGTSVANEQFF
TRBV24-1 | CATSLGTGELFF
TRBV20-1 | CSAPDRGMGDQPQHF
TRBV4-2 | CASSQNGRPNTGELFF
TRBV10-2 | CASSESSSGLQDTQYF
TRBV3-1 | CASRVGPGMETQYF
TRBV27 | CASSSERSTDTQYF
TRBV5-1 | CASSFGWGQGSTDTQYF
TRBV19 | CASSIRTGITGELFF
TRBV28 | CASSFNRGSPLHF